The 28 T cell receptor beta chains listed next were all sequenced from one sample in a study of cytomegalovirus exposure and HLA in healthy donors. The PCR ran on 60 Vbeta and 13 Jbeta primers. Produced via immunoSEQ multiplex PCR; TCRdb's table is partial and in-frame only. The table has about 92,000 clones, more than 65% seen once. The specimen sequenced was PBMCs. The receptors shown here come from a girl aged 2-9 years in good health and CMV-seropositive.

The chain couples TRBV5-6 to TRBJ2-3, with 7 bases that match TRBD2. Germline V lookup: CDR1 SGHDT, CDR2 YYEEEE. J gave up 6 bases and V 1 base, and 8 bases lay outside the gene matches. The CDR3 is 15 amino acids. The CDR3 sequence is CASSLFPVGGDTQYF. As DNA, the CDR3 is TGTGCCAGCAGCTTGTTTCCAGTGGGGGGGGATACGCAGTATTTT.

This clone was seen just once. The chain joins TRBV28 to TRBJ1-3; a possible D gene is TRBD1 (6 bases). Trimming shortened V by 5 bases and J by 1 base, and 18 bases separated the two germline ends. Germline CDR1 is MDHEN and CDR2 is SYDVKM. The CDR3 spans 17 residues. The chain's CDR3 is CASSPQGTGPSGNTIYF. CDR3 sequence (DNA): TGTGCCAGCAGTCCGCAGGGGACGGGACCTTCTGGAAACACCATATATTTT.

The CDR3 DNA is TGTGCCAGCAGTGACGGACTAGCGGGACGAAGTGACGAGCAGTACTTC. Protein product: CASSDGLAGRSDEQYF. This sequence joins TRBV6-1 and TRBJ2-7; 12 bases match TRBD2. Germline V CDR1 and CDR2: MNHNS, SASEGT. V lost 3 bases and J lost 5; bases outside the gene matches: 8. The CDR3 runs 16 residues.

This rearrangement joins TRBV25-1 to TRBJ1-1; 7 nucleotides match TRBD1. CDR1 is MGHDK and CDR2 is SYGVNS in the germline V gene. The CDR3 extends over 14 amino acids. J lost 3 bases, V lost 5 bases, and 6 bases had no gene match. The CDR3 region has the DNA TGTGCCAGCAGTCCCCGGGGACAGTACACTGAAGCTTTCTTT. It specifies CASSPRGQYTEAFF.

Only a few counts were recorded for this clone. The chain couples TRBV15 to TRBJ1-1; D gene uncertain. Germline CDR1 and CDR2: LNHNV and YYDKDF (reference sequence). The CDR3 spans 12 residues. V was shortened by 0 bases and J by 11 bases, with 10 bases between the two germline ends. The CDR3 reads CATSRDGKRAFF. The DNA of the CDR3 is TGTGCCACCAGCAGAGACGGGAAGAGGGCTTTCTTT.

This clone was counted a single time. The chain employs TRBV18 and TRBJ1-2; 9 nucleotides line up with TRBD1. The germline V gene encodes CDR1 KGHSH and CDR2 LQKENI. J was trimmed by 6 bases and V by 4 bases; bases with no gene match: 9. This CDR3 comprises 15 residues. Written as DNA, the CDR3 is TGTGCCAGCTCACTTAGGCCCGGGACAGGGAATGGCTACACCTTC. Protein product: CASSLRPGTGNGYTF.

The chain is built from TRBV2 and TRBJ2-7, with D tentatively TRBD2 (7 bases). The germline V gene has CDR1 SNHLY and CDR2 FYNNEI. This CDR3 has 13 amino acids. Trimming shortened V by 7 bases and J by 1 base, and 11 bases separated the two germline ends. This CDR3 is CASTGGPSYEQYF. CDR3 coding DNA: TGTGCCAGCACCGGGGGGCCATCCTACGAGCAGTACTTC.

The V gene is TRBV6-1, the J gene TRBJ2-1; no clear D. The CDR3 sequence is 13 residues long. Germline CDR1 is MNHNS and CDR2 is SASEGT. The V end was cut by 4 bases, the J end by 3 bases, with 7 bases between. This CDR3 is CASSVRDYNEQFF. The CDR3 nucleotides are TGTGCCAGCAGTGTTCGAGACTACAATGAGCAGTTCTTC.

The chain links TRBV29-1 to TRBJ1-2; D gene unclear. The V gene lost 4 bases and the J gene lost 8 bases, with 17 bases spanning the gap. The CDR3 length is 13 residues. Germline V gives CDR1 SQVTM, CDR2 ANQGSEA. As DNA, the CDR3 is TGCAGCGTTGCTGGCCCCGCTTCAAGAGGCTACACCTTC. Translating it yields CSVAGPASRGYTF.

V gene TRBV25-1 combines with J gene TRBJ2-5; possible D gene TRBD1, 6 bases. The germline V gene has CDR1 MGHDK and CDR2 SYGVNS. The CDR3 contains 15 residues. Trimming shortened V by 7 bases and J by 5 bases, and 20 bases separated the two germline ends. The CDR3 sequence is CASTQGTIQGETQYF. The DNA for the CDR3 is TGTGCCAGCACCCAAGGGACCATCCAGGGGGAGACCCAGTACTTC.

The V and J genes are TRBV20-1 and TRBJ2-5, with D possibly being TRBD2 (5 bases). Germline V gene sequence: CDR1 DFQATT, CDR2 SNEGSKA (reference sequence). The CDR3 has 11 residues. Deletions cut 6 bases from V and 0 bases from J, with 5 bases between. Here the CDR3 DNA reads TGCAGTGCAGCGGACCAAGAGACCCAGTACTTC. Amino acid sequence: CSAADQETQYF.

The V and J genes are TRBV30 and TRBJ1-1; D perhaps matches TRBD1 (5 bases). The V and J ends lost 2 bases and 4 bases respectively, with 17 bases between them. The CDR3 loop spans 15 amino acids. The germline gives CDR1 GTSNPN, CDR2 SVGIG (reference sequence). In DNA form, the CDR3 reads TGTGCCTGGAGTCTTCACGCAGGGCTGGGCACTGAAGCTTTCTTT. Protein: CAWSLHAGLGTEAFF.

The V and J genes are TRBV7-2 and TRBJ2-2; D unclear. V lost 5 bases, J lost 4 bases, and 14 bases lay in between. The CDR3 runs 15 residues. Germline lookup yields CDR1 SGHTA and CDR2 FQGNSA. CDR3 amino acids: CASSPRFSSTGELFF. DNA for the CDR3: TGTGCCAGCAGCCCCAGGTTCTCGAGCACCGGGGAGCTGTTTTTT.

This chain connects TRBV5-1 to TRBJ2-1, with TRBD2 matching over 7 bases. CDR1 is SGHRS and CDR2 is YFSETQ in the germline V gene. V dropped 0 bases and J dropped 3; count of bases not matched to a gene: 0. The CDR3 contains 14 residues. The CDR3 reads CASSLGTSYNEQFF. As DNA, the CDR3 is TGCGCCAGCAGCTTGGGGACTAGCTACAATGAGCAGTTCTTC.

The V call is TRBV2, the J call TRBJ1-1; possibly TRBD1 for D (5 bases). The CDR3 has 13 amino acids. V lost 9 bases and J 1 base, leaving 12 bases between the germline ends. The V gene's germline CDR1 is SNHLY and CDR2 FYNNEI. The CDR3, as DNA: TGTGCCAGGACCCAGGGCAAGAACACTGAAGCTTTCTTT. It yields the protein CARTQGKNTEAFF. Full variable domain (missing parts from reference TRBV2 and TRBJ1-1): EPEVTQTPSHQVTQMGQEVILRCVPISNHLYFYWYRQILGQKVEFLVSFYNNEISEKSEIFDDQFSVERPDGSNFTLKIRSTKLEDSAMYFCARTQGKNTEAFFGQGTRLTVV.

The CDR3 bases are TGCGCCAGCAGCTTGGCCGGACAGGGTAGGGATACGCAGTATTTT. Protein: CASSLAGQGRDTQYF. The rearrangement links TRBV5-1 to TRBJ2-3; 8 positions match TRBD1. The CDR3 covers 15 residues. Germline trimming cut 0 bases from V and 6 bases from J; bases unmatched to any gene: 6. Germline V gene sequence: CDR1 SGHRS, CDR2 YFSETQ. Drawing the rest from reference TRBV5-1 and TRBJ2-3, the complete variable domain is KAGVTQTPRYLIKTRGQQVTLSCSPISGHRSVSWYQQTPGQGLQFLFEYFSETQRNKGNFPGRFSGRQFSNSRSEMNVSTLELGDSALYLCASSLAGQGRDTQYFGPGTRLTVL.

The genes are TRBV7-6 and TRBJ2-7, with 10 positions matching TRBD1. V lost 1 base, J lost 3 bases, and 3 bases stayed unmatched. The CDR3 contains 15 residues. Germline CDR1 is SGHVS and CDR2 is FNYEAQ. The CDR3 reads CASSLVGTGDYEQYF. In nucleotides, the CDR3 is TGTGCCAGCAGCTTAGTCGGGACAGGGGACTACGAGCAGTACTTC.

CDR3 loop: CASSSRTGADTEAFF. The CDR3 DNA reads as TGTGCCAGCAGTTCCCGGACAGGGGCAGACACTGAAGCTTTCTTT. The chain links TRBV28 to TRBJ1-1, with TRBD1 matching over 9 bases. The germline CDR1 and CDR2 sequences are MDHEN and SYDVKM. The CDR3 loop spans 15 amino acids. V was pared by 4 bases and J by 3 bases, with 6 bases of the junction left unmatched.

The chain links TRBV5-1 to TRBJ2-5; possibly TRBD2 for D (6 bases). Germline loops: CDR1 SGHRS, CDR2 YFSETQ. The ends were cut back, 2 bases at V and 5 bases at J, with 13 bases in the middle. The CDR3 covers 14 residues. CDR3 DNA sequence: TGCGCCAGCAGCTTTAATGGGGGGAAGGAGACCCAGTACTTC. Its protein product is CASSFNGGKETQYF.

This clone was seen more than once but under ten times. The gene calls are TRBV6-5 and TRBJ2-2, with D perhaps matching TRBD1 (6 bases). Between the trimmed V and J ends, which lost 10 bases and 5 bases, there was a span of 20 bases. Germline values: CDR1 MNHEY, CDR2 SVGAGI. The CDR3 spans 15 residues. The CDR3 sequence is CATLRQGRGTGELFF. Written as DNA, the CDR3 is TGTGCCACCCTCCGTCAGGGCAGGGGTACCGGGGAGCTGTTTTTT.

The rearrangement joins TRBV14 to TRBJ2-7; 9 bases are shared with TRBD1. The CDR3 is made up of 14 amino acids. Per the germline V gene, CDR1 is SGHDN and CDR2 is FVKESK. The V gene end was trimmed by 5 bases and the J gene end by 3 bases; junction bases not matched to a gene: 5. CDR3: CASSWGQGYYEQYF. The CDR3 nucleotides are TGTGCCAGCAGCTGGGGACAGGGATACTACGAGCAGTACTTC.

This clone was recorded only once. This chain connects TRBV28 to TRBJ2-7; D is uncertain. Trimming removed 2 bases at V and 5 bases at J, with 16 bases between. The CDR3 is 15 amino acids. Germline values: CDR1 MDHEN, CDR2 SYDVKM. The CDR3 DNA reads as TGTGCCAGCAGTTTAGTGAGAGTTCTCTTGGACGAGCAGTACTTC. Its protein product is CASSLVRVLLDEQYF.

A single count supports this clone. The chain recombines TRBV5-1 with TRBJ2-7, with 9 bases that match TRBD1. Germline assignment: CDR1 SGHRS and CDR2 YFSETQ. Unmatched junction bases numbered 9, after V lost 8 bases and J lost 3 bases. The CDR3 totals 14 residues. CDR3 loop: CASHDPGQGYEQYF. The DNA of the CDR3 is TGCGCCAGTCACGACCCGGGACAGGGCTACGAGCAGTACTTC.

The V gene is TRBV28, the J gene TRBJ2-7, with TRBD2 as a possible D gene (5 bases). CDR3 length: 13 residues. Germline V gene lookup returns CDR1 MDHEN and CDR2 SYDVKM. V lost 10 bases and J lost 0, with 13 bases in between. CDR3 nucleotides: TGTGCCACCGGACTGACTGCCTCCTACGAGCAGTACTTC. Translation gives CATGLTASYEQYF.

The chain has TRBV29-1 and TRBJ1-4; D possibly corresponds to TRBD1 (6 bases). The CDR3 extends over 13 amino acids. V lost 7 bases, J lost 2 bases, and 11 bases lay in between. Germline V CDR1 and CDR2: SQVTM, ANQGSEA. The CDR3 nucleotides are TGCAGCGCAAGACAGGCCACTAATGAAAAACTGTTTTTT. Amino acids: CSARQATNEKLFF. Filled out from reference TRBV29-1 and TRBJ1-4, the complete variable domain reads SAVISQKPSRDICQRGTSLTIQCQVDSQVTMMFWYRQQPGQSLTLIATANQGSEATYESGFVIDKFPISRPNLTFSTLTVSNMSPEDSSIYLCSARQATNEKLFFGSGTQLSVL.

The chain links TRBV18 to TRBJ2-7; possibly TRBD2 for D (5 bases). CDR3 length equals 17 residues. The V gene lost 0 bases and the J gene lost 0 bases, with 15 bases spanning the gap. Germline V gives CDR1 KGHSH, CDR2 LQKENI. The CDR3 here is CASSPPPAVDSSYEQYF. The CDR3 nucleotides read TGTGCCAGCTCACCACCCCCAGCGGTCGACTCCTCCTACGAGCAGTACTTC.

This CDR3 is CASSLQERQVAFF. In DNA, the CDR3 is TGTGCCAGCAGCCTCCAAGAAAGACAGGTAGCTTTCTTT. The chain employs TRBV14 and TRBJ1-1; D possibly corresponds to TRBD1 (6 bases). The V end lost 4 bases, the J end lost 10 bases, and 16 bases lay between the germline ends. This CDR3 spans 13 amino acids. Germline lookup yields CDR1 SGHDN and CDR2 FVKESK.

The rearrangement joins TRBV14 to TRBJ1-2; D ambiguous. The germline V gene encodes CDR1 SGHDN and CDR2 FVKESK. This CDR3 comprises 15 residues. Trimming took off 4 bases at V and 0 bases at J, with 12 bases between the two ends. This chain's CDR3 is CASSPPGGANYGYTF. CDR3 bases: TGTGCCAGCAGCCCCCCCGGCGGGGCTAACTATGGCTACACCTTC.